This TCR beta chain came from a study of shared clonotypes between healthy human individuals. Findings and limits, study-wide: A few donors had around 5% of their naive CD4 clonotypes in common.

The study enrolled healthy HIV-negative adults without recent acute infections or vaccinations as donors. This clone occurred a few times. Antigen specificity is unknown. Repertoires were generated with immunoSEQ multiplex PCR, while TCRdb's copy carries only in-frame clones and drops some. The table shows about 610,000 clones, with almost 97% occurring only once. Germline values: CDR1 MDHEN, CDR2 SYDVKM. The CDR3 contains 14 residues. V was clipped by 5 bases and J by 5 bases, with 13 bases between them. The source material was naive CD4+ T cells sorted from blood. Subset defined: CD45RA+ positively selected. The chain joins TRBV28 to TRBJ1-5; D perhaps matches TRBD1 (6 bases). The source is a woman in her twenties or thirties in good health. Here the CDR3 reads CASSQGGVHQPQHF. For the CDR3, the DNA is TGTGCCAGCAGTCAAGGGGGAGTTCATCAGCCCCAGCATTTT.